The rows below give T cell receptor beta chains drawn from one sample of a study of T-cell reconstitution after alpha-beta-depleted transplantation in children. One entry per CDR3 protein, called by TCRdb with MiXCR from the PCR reads. The data hold 350,000 to 500,000 distinct CDR3 sequences, with 43% observed a single time. This specimen was PBMCs, taken before TCRalphabeta/CD19-depleted stem cell transplant. These receptors were taken from a girl aged 2-10 years with aplastic anemia, due to receive a stem cell transplant. Each CDR3 is given with its conserved first and last residue. Each record gives: V gene, J gene, D gene, clone size, CDR3 protein, CDR3 DNA. The D gene is left open where the match is weak. Part of the rows lack a size; the others show once, few, many or a class for expanded clones.

TRBV6-5	TRBJ2-1	NA	NA	CASKSRDSLLNEQFF	TGTGCCAGCAAATCACGGGACTCCCTTCTTAATGAGCAGTTCTTC
TRBV20-1	TRBJ2-3	TRBD2	NA	CSARDGTSAPDTQYF	TGCAGTGCTAGAGATGGGACTAGCGCACCAGATACGCAGTATTTT
TRBV5-1	TRBJ2-5	TRBD1	NA	CASSFGTVETQYF	TGCGCCAGCAGCTTTGGGACAGTGGAGACCCAGTACTTC
TRBV7-9	TRBJ2-7	NA	few	CASSRKNPGHEQYF	TGTGCCAGCAGCCGAAAAAATCCGGGTCACGAGCAGTACTTC
TRBV6-5	TRBJ2-7	NA	NA	CASSSPKTGAARVGYEQYF	TGTGCCAGCAGTTCACCGAAAACCGGGGCCGCCCGCGTGGGTTACGAGCAGTACTTC
TRBV28	TRBJ2-1	NA	NA	CASSLSANEQFF	TGTGCCAGCAGTTTATCGGCAAATGAGCAGTTCTTC
TRBV5-1	TRBJ1-4	TRBD1	few	CASSSGDSSTNEKLFF	TGCGCCAGCAGCTCAGGGGACAGTTCAACTAATGAAAAACTGTTTTTT
TRBV4-2	TRBJ2-1	NA	NA	CASSQDSHEQFF	TGTGCCAGCAGCCAAGATTCCCATGAGCAGTTCTTC
TRBV6-5	TRBJ2-1	TRBD2	few	CASSYRLFGGGRNEQFF	TGTGCCAGCAGCTACCGACTATTCGGGGGGGGTAGGAATGAGCAGTTCTTC
TRBV5-1	TRBJ2-5	NA	NA	CASQEGGEQETQYF	TGCGCCAGCCAAGAGGGCGGGGAGCAAGAGACCCAGTACTTC
TRBV12-3/TRBV12-4	TRBJ1-2	NA	NA	CATEQEGDYGYTF	TGTGCCACCGAACAGGAGGGAGACTATGGCTACACCTTC